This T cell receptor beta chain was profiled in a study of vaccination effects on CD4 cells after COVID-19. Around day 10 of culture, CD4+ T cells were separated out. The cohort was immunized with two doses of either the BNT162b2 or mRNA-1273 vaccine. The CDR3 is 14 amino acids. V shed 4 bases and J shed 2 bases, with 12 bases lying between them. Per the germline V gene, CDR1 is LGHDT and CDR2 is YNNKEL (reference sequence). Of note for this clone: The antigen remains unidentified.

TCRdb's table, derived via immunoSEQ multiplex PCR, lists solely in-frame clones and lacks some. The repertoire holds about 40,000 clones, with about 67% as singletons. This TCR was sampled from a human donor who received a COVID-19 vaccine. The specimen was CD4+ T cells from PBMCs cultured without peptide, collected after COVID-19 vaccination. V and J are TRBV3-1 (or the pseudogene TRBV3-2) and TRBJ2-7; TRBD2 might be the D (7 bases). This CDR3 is CASSPEGGTYEQYF. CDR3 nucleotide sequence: TGTGCCAGCAGCCCGGAGGGGGGGACCTACGAGCAGTACTTC.